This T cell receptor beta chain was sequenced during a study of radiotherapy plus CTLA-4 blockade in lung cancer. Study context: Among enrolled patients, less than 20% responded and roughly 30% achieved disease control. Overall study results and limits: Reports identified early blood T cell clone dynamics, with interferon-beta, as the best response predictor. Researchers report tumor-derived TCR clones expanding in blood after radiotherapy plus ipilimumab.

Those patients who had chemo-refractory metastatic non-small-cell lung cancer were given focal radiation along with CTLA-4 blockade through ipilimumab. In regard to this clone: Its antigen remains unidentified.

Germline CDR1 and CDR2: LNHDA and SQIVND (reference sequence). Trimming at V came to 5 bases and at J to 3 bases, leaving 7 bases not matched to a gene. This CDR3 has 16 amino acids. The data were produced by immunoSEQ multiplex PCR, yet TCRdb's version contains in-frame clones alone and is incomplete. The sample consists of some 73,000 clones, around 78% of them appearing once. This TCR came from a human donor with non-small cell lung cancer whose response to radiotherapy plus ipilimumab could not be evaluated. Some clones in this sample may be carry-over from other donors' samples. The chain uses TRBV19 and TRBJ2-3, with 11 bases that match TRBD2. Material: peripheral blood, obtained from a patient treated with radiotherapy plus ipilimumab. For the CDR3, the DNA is TGTGCCAGTAGTCGCCTAGCGGGGGGTGAAACAGATACGCAGTATTTT. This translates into CASSRLAGGETDTQYF.